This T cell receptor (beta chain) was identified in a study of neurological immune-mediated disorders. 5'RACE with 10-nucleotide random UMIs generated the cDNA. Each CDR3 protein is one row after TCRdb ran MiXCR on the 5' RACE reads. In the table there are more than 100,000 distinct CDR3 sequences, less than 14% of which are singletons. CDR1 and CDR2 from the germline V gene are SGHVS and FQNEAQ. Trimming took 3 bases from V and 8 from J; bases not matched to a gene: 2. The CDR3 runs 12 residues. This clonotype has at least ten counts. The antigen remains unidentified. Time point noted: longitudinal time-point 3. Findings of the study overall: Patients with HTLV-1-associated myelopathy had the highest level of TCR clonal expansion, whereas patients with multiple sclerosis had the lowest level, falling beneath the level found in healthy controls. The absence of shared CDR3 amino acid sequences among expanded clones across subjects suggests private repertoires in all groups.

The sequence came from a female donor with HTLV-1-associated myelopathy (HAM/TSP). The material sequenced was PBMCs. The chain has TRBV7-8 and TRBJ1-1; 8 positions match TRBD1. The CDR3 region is CASSLDRVEAFF. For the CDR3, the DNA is TGTGCCAGCAGCTTGGACAGGGTCGAAGCTTTCTTT.